This T cell receptor (beta chain) appears in the sequencing data of a study of beta chain features in type 1 diabetes. Study findings and constraints: For Type 1 diabetes patients, all four CD4+ subsets carried TCRB CDR3s that were moderately but significantly shorter.

A remark on this clone: What it binds is unknown.

The CDR3 loop spans 15 amino acids. Sorted populations all exceeded 98% purity. The study reverse transcribed the entire isolated RNA, so it sequenced expressed TCRB transcripts. Only in-frame clones appear in the TCRdb table, and some are missing; sequencing was by immunoSEQ multiplex PCR. The sample records nearly 700,000 clones, about an eighth being singletons. The sequenced material came from naive CD4+ T cells from blood. The chain employs TRBV12-2 and TRBJ2-7; TRBD1, the table's D call, lacks a check against the DNA. TRBV12-2 has pseudogene status. The sequence came from a man aged 18 to 30 with type 1 diabetes. The CDR3 DNA reads as TGTGCAAGTCGCTCGGGACATGGGCTATTTTACGAGCAGTACTTC. It codes for CASRSGHGLFYEQYF.